The entry below gives a single TCR beta chain sequence along with its context. The target antigen is unknown. Sequencing used immunoSEQ multiplex PCR; TCRdb keeps in-frame clones, though not all of them. Among 20,000 to 25,000 clones listed, 93% were seen once. The time point is: baseline, week 1 (first vaccination visit). Treatment specified: pre-vaccination baseline after standard-of-care therapy. Each astrocytoma in the donors was new, WHO grade 3 or 4, IDH1-mutant and ATRX-lost. The data belong to a study of a mutant IDH1 vaccine in newly diagnosed glioma. Overall study: Beforehand, treatment had been radiotherapy, temozolomide, or both; the majority received both. Findings and limits, study-wide: Changes to the top peripheral T cell clonotypes appeared unrelated to pseudoprogression. The vaccine induced immune responses, and these occurred in about 95% of patients.

The sequence came from a man in his forties with glioma. Sample: PBMCs, taken from a glioma patient treated with radiotherapy, temozolomide or both.

The CDR3 spells CASRFDTGTESSYEQYF. CDR3 nucleotides: TGTGCAAGTCGCTTCGATACCGGGACCGAAAGCTCCTACGAGCAGTACTTC. The chain employs TRBV12-2 and TRBJ2-7. TRBV12-2 is a documented pseudogene. The CDR3 extends over 17 amino acids.